The rows below give T cell receptor beta chains drawn from one sample of a study of cytomegalovirus exposure and HLA in healthy donors. Using immunoSEQ multiplex PCR, the repertoire was profiled, and TCRdb retains in-frame clones only, with some absent. The sample has about 120,000 clones; over 75% are singletons. Sequenced material: PBMCs. The receptors stem from a young man in good health and CMV-seropositive. Each CDR3 is given with its conserved first and last residue.

V: TRBV21-1; CDR3: CASSHGSPHPRYNEKLFF
V: TRBV28; CDR3: CASSYQQLINEKLFF
V: TRBV6-1; CDR3: CASSALDRVNYEQYF
V: TRBV10-3; CDR3: CANLGRTNYEKLFF
V: TRBV5-6; CDR3: CASSAFPFGETLQETQYF
V: TRBV7-2; CDR3: CASSPRGSETQYF
V: TRBV27; CDR3: CASSLRGGSYNEQFF
V: TRBV23-1; CDR3: CASRDRDHEQYF
V: TRBV27; CDR3: CASKEGSGGGTQYF
V: TRBV30; CDR3: CAWRQQGIVAGELFF
V: TRBV30; CDR3: CAWSATGTGDVREKLFF
V: TRBV5-6; CDR3: CASSLGQGIYEQYF